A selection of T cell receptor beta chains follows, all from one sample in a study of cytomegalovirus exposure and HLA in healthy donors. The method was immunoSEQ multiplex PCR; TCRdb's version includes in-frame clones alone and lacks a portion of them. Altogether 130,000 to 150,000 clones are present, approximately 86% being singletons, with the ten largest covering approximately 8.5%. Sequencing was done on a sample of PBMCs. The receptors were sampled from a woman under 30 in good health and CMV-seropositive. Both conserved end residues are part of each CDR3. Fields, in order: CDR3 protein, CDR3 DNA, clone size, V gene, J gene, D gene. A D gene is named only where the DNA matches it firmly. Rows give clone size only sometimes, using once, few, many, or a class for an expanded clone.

cdr3_aa: CASSQDYPGRGTQYF
cdr3_nt: TGTGCCAGCAGCCAAGACTACCCCGGGAGAGGGACCCAGTACTTC
clone_size: -
v_call: TRBV5-5
j_call: TRBJ2-5
d_call: -

cdr3_aa: CASSLEYRVQPQHF
cdr3_nt: TGCGCCAGCAGCTTGGAGTACAGGGTTCAGCCCCAGCATTTT
clone_size: many
v_call: TRBV5-1
j_call: TRBJ1-5
d_call: -

cdr3_aa: CASSLETSAYNEQFF
cdr3_nt: TGTGCCAGCAGCTTAGAGACTAGCGCCTACAATGAGCAGTTCTTC
clone_size: -
v_call: TRBV11-3
j_call: TRBJ2-1
d_call: TRBD2

cdr3_aa: CASSSGTSGSRFQETQYF
cdr3_nt: TGTGCCAGCAGTTCCGGGACTAGCGGGAGCCGCTTCCAAGAGACCCAGTACTTC
clone_size: once
v_call: TRBV28
j_call: TRBJ2-5
d_call: TRBD2

cdr3_aa: CAAQREAHDTEAFF
cdr3_nt: TGTGCCGCTCAAAGGGAGGCCCATGACACTGAAGCTTTCTTT
clone_size: -
v_call: TRBV6-5
j_call: TRBJ1-1
d_call: -

cdr3_aa: CASSFGDRVYNEQFF
cdr3_nt: TGTGCCAGCAGTTTTGGGGACAGGGTCTACAATGAGCAGTTCTTC
clone_size: -
v_call: TRBV28
j_call: TRBJ2-1
d_call: TRBD1

cdr3_aa: CSVDLPSGGSYNEQFF
cdr3_nt: TGCAGCGTTGACCTCCCTAGCGGAGGTTCCTACAATGAGCAGTTCTTC
clone_size: once
v_call: TRBV29-1
j_call: TRBJ2-1
d_call: TRBD2

cdr3_aa: CASRRGGLTDTQYF
cdr3_nt: TGTGCCAGCAGACGGGGGGGGCTCACAGATACGCAGTATTTT
clone_size: -
v_call: TRBV6-1
j_call: TRBJ2-3
d_call: TRBD2

cdr3_aa: CASSPRLVSYEQYF
cdr3_nt: TGTGCCAGCAGCCCGAGACTAGTATCCTACGAGCAGTACTTC
clone_size: -
v_call: TRBV7-2
j_call: TRBJ2-7
d_call: -

cdr3_aa: CASSSNSHRGQYSGANVLTF
cdr3_nt: TGTGCCAGCAGCTCGAACTCACACAGGGGGCAGTATTCTGGGGCCAACGTCCTGACTTTC
clone_size: -
v_call: TRBV7-3
j_call: TRBJ2-6
d_call: TRBD1

cdr3_aa: CASSQTFSTQYF
cdr3_nt: TGTGCCAGCAGCCAGACTTTCTCGACGCAGTATTTT
clone_size: -
v_call: TRBV5-4
j_call: TRBJ2-3
d_call: -

cdr3_aa: CASSPGLAGVEQFF
cdr3_nt: TGTGCCAGCAGCCCCGGACTAGCGGGAGTGGAGCAGTTCTTC
clone_size: -
v_call: TRBV2
j_call: TRBJ2-1
d_call: TRBD2

cdr3_aa: CASSKQDTGELFF
cdr3_nt: TGTGCCAGCAGCAAACAAGACACCGGGGAGCTGTTTTTT
clone_size: -
v_call: TRBV7-2
j_call: TRBJ2-2
d_call: -

cdr3_aa: CASSLATSPPYNEQFF
cdr3_nt: TGCGCCAGCAGCTTAGCGACTTCGCCGCCGTACAATGAGCAGTTCTTC
clone_size: -
v_call: TRBV5-1
j_call: TRBJ2-1
d_call: -

cdr3_aa: CASSLGWAGNTEAFF
cdr3_nt: TGTGCCAGCAGCTTAGGATGGGCGGGGAACACTGAAGCTTTCTTT
clone_size: once
v_call: TRBV7-3
j_call: TRBJ1-1
d_call: -

cdr3_aa: CASSLHGGARGSEQYF
cdr3_nt: TGTGCCAGCAGCTTGCACGGGGGGGCAAGGGGAAGTGAGCAGTACTTC
clone_size: -
v_call: TRBV13
j_call: TRBJ2-7
d_call: TRBD2

cdr3_aa: CASSRVGETQYF
cdr3_nt: TGTGCCAGCTCGAGGGTGGGCGAGACCCAGTACTTC
clone_size: -
v_call: TRBV27
j_call: TRBJ2-5
d_call: -

cdr3_aa: CSVAGVRETQYF
cdr3_nt: TGCAGCGTTGCAGGGGTACGGGAGACCCAGTACTTC
clone_size: -
v_call: TRBV29-1
j_call: TRBJ2-5
d_call: -

cdr3_aa: CAIRGQGDTEAFF
cdr3_nt: TGTGCCATCAGAGGACAGGGGGACACTGAAGCTTTCTTT
clone_size: once
v_call: TRBV10-3
j_call: TRBJ1-1
d_call: TRBD1

cdr3_aa: CASSSPGQGVGYTF
cdr3_nt: TGTGCCAGCAGCTCCCCGGGACAGGGTGTTGGCTACACCTTC
clone_size: -
v_call: TRBV5-4
j_call: TRBJ1-2
d_call: TRBD1

cdr3_aa: CALRTGKYEQYF
cdr3_nt: TGTGCCTTACGGACAGGGAAGTACGAGCAGTACTTC
clone_size: -
v_call: TRBV2
j_call: TRBJ2-7
d_call: TRBD1

cdr3_aa: CASSTGQALTGELFF
cdr3_nt: TGCGCCAGCAGCACTGGACAGGCTCTAACCGGGGAGCTGTTTTTT
clone_size: -
v_call: TRBV5-1
j_call: TRBJ2-2
d_call: TRBD1

cdr3_aa: CAWKQGLGYGYTF
cdr3_nt: TGTGCCTGGAAACAGGGGCTGGGCTATGGCTACACCTTC
clone_size: -
v_call: TRBV30
j_call: TRBJ1-2
d_call: TRBD1

cdr3_aa: CASSAGTASYYGYTF
cdr3_nt: TGCGCCAGCAGCGCCGGGACAGCTAGTTACTATGGCTACACCTTC
clone_size: few
v_call: TRBV4-1
j_call: TRBJ1-2
d_call: TRBD1

cdr3_aa: CASGPTGEAYEQYF
cdr3_nt: TGCGCCAGCGGACCGACAGGGGAGGCCTACGAGCAGTACTTC
clone_size: -
v_call: TRBV5-1
j_call: TRBJ2-7
d_call: TRBD1

cdr3_aa: CSASGNTEAFF
cdr3_nt: TGCAGTGCTAGCGGGAACACTGAAGCTTTCTTT
clone_size: few
v_call: TRBV20-1
j_call: TRBJ1-1
d_call: -

cdr3_aa: CASSEAGENYEQYF
cdr3_nt: TGTGCCAGCAGCGAGGCGGGAGAAAACTACGAGCAGTACTTC
clone_size: -
v_call: TRBV2
j_call: TRBJ2-7
d_call: TRBD2

cdr3_aa: CASSQGLTFGETQYF
cdr3_nt: TGTGCCAGCAGCCAGGGACTGACCTTCGGAGAGACCCAGTACTTC
clone_size: few
v_call: TRBV2
j_call: TRBJ2-5
d_call: -

cdr3_aa: CASSLVWQGGNTIYF
cdr3_nt: TGTGCCAGCAGCTTAGTCTGGCAGGGGGGAAACACCATATATTTT
clone_size: -
v_call: TRBV7-2
j_call: TRBJ1-3
d_call: -

cdr3_aa: CASSASDTQYF
cdr3_nt: TGTGCCAGCAGTGCGTCAGATACGCAGTATTTT
clone_size: -
v_call: TRBV2
j_call: TRBJ2-3
d_call: -

cdr3_aa: CASSYGTSGAAYEQYF
cdr3_nt: TGCGCCAGCAGCTACGGGACTAGCGGAGCCGCCTACGAGCAGTACTTC
clone_size: few
v_call: TRBV5-1
j_call: TRBJ2-7
d_call: TRBD2

cdr3_aa: CASRITSTSLNEQYF
cdr3_nt: TGTGCCAGCAGGATCACGAGTACTAGCTTAAACGAGCAGTACTTC
clone_size: once
v_call: TRBV28
j_call: TRBJ2-7
d_call: -

cdr3_aa: CASSLEPDQGYEQYF
cdr3_nt: TGTGCCAGCAGCTTGGAGCCGGACCAGGGCTACGAGCAGTACTTC
clone_size: -
v_call: TRBV5-5
j_call: TRBJ2-7
d_call: -

cdr3_aa: CASSEGTGGLKTQYF
cdr3_nt: TGTGCCAGCAGTGAAGGGACAGGGGGCTTAAAGACCCAGTACTTC
clone_size: -
v_call: TRBV6-1
j_call: TRBJ2-5
d_call: TRBD1

cdr3_aa: CASSELIGSDSPLHF
cdr3_nt: TGTGCCAGCAGTGAATTGATAGGGAGTGATTCACCCCTCCACTTT
clone_size: -
v_call: TRBV6-1
j_call: TRBJ1-6
d_call: -

cdr3_aa: CASSNPMALSGANVLTF
cdr3_nt: TGTGCCAGTAGTAATCCCATGGCCCTCTCTGGGGCCAACGTCCTGACTTTC
clone_size: -
v_call: TRBV19
j_call: TRBJ2-6
d_call: -

cdr3_aa: CASSFSGRASISYNEQFF
cdr3_nt: TGTGCCAGCAGCTTTAGCGGGAGGGCCAGTATATCCTACAATGAGCAGTTCTTC
clone_size: -
v_call: TRBV5-6
j_call: TRBJ2-1
d_call: TRBD2

cdr3_aa: CASRHDRESNQPQHF
cdr3_nt: TGTGCCAGCAGACACGACAGGGAGAGCAATCAGCCCCAGCATTTT
clone_size: -
v_call: TRBV6-6
j_call: TRBJ1-5
d_call: TRBD1

cdr3_aa: CASSLTGDQPQHF
cdr3_nt: TGTGCCAGCAGCTTAACAGGAGACCAGCCCCAGCATTTT
clone_size: -
v_call: TRBV7-3
j_call: TRBJ1-5
d_call: -

cdr3_aa: CASSRGQGDSYEQYF
cdr3_nt: TGTGCCAGCAGCCGGGGACAGGGAGACTCCTACGAGCAGTACTTC
clone_size: once
v_call: TRBV7-9
j_call: TRBJ2-7
d_call: TRBD1

cdr3_aa: CASSLAGGQDMRLSAEKLFF
cdr3_nt: TGCGCCAGCAGCTTGGCCGGGGGACAGGATATGAGATTGTCGGCTGAAAAACTGTTTTTT
clone_size: -
v_call: TRBV5-1
j_call: TRBJ1-4
d_call: TRBD1

cdr3_aa: CASSYLLNTEAFF
cdr3_nt: TGTGCCAGCAGTTACCTACTGAACACTGAAGCTTTCTTT
clone_size: -
v_call: TRBV6-5
j_call: TRBJ1-1
d_call: -

cdr3_aa: CASSQTSGTFTGELFF
cdr3_nt: TGTGCCAGCAGTCAGACTAGCGGGACGTTCACCGGGGAGCTGTTTTTT
clone_size: -
v_call: TRBV7-2
j_call: TRBJ2-2
d_call: TRBD2